Listed below are T cell receptor beta chains from one sample, sequenced in a study of blood T cell repertoires in COVID-19. Sequenced by immunoSEQ multiplex PCR; TCRdb stores in-frame clones only, minus some. The sample shows some 510,000 clones, 85% to 90% of them seen only once. The source material was PBMCs or T cells enriched from blood (not recorded which). These receptors were obtained from a woman between 35 and 50 years old who had recovered from COVID-19. CDR3s include the opening cysteine and the closing phenylalanine or tryptophan. A D gene is named only where the DNA matches it firmly. Size values are once, few and many counts, or a class for expanded clones, and some rows have none.

-	TRBV28	-	TRBJ1-2	TGTGCCAGCAGCACCGGGATCATACCCGTTAACTATGGCTACACCTTC	CASSTGIIPVNYGYTF
-	TRBV10-2	-	TRBJ1-5	TGCGCCAGCAGTGAGTCGTCAGGGGTTGGTCAGCCCCAGCATTTT	CASSESSGVGQPQHF
-	TRBV5-1	-	TRBJ2-1	TGCGCCAGCAGCTCGAGCTTGCTGCGGAACTACAATGAGCAGTTCTTC	CASSSSLLRNYNEQFF
-	TRBV5-1	-	TRBJ2-7	TGCGCCAGCAGCTTGGTTGGCGGGGTCCCCTACGAGCAGTACTTC	CASSLVGGVPYEQYF
once	TRBV5-1	TRBD2	TRBJ2-7	TGCGCCAGCAGCGAAACCGGGACTAGCGGGATAGGGCCTGGGAGCGAGCAGTACTTC	CASSETGTSGIGPGSEQYF
-	TRBV5-1	TRBD1	TRBJ1-4	TGCGCCAGCAGCTTGGACAGGGGGAACGAAAAACTGTTTTTT	CASSLDRGNEKLFF
-	TRBV7-6	-	TRBJ1-3	TGTGCCAGCAGCCCAAACCGCGCAGGGCCGTACTCTGGAAACACCATATATTTT	CASSPNRAGPYSGNTIYF
-	TRBV7-6	TRBD2	TRBJ2-7	TGTGCCAGCAGCCCCGGACTAGCGGGACAGCCGTGGAAGCAGTACTTC	CASSPGLAGQPWKQYF
few	TRBV3-1/TRBV3-2	TRBD2	TRBJ2-7	TGTGCCAGCAGCCGAGGACTAGCGGGAGTCTACGAGCAGTACTTC	CASSRGLAGVYEQYF
-	TRBV4-3	-	TRBJ1-2	TGCGCCAGCAGCCAAGGGGCAGGAACGCGCTACACCTTC	CASSQGAGTRYTF
-	TRBV7-9	TRBD1	TRBJ2-3	TGTGCCAGCAGCCCCCAACGGACAGGGGGCACAGATACGCAGTATTTT	CASSPQRTGGTDTQYF
-	TRBV29-1	TRBD2	TRBJ2-7	TGCAGCGTTGAAGCGGGGGGTGGGTCCAGAGGGTCCTACGAGCAGTACTTC	CSVEAGGGSRGSYEQYF
-	TRBV7-9	-	TRBJ1-6	TGTGCCAGCAGCCCATCCAGCGGACAGACAAATTCACCCCTCCACTTT	CASSPSSGQTNSPLHF
-	TRBV4-3	-	TRBJ1-2	TGCGCCAGCAGCCAAGATTATACAGGCCTCGGAGGCTACACCTTC	CASSQDYTGLGGYTF
-	TRBV10-3	-	TRBJ2-5	TGTGCCGTCGCCGCTAGTCCTCAAGAGACCCAGTACTTC	CAVAASPQETQYF
once	TRBV24-1	TRBD1	TRBJ2-7	TGTGCCACCAGTGATTCGACAGGGGGTGGCTACGAGCAGTACTTC	CATSDSTGGGYEQYF
-	TRBV11-3	TRBD2	TRBJ2-5	TGTGCCAGCAGCCTCGACTACGGGGGGGAGACCCAGTACTTC	CASSLDYGGETQYF
-	TRBV7-2	TRBD2	TRBJ2-7	TGTGCCAGCAGCCGGACTAGCGGGAATACTTACGAGCAGTACTTC	CASSRTSGNTYEQYF
-	TRBV29-1	TRBD1	TRBJ1-4	TGCAGCGTTGCCACAGGGGCAACTAATGAAAAACTGTTTTTT	CSVATGATNEKLFF
-	TRBV6-5	-	TRBJ2-7	TGTGCCAGCAGTAAGACAGTCTCCTACGAGCAGTACTTC	CASSKTVSYEQYF
few	TRBV19	-	TRBJ1-2	TGTGCCAGTAGTATCCGCCCGGTGGGGACAAATAACTATGGCTACACCTTC	CASSIRPVGTNNYGYTF
once	TRBV5-1	-	TRBJ1-1	TGCGCCAGCAGCTTGGGGTTGCTGGGGGGAGGCACTGAAGCTTTCTTT	CASSLGLLGGGTEAFF
-	TRBV5-4	TRBD1	TRBJ1-2	TGTGCCAGCACCGGACAGGGGGAAGGCTATGGCTACACCTTC	CASTGQGEGYGYTF
once	TRBV4-2	-	TRBJ2-1	TGTGCCAGCAGCCAAGCCCCCAAAAACGAGAACAATGAGCAGTTCTTC	CASSQAPKNENNEQFF
-	TRBV7-9	-	TRBJ1-2	TGTGCCAGCAGCGAAAACAGGGAATCCGGTAACAACTATGGCTACACCTTC	CASSENRESGNNYGYTF
-	TRBV11-2	-	TRBJ2-1	TGTGCCAGCAGCTTACCTGGGACTTACAATGAGCAGTTCTTC	CASSLPGTYNEQFF
-	TRBV5-8	-	TRBJ2-1	TGTGCCAGCAGCTTTTTCCAGACCTACAATGAGCAGTTCTTC	CASSFFQTYNEQFF
-	TRBV13	TRBD2	TRBJ2-1	TGTGCCAGCAGCTTAAGCGTTAGCGGGACCCTTTTCAATGAGCAGTTCTTC	CASSLSVSGTLFNEQFF
few	TRBV19	-	TRBJ1-4	TGTGCCAGTAGTGGATGGACATCCACACGGGAAAAACTGTTTTTT	CASSGWTSTREKLFF
once	TRBV27	TRBD1	TRBJ2-5	TGTGCCAGCAGTCTCAGGGGGCACGAGACCCAGTACTTC	CASSLRGHETQYF
-	TRBV6-1	TRBD1	TRBJ2-7	TGTGCCAGCAGTGACAGGGGGCTAAATGGCTACGAGCAGTACTTC	CASSDRGLNGYEQYF
once	TRBV7-6	TRBD2	TRBJ2-7	TGTGCCAGCAGCTTAGTGCGGGAGGCGGACTACGAGCAGTACTTC	CASSLVREADYEQYF
-	TRBV2	TRBD1	TRBJ1-2	TGTGCCAGCAGTGAACAGGGGGCGAATGGATATGGCTACACCTTC	CASSEQGANGYGYTF
-	TRBV12-3/TRBV12-4	-	TRBJ1-2	TGTGCCAGCAGCCCCTCTAACTATGGCTACACCTTC	CASSPSNYGYTF
once	TRBV5-4	-	TRBJ2-1	TGTGCCAGCAGCTTGGAGCGGAGCTCCTACAATGAGCAGTTCTTC	CASSLERSSYNEQFF
few	TRBV29-1	-	TRBJ1-1	TGCAGCGCTCAACAGGGAAGGACTGAAGCTTTCTTT	CSAQQGRTEAFF
-	TRBV6-5	-	TRBJ2-2	TGTGCCAGCAGTCCTCTGGACTATACCGGGGAGCTGTTTTTT	CASSPLDYTGELFF
-	TRBV7-2	TRBD1	TRBJ2-7	TGTGCCAGCAGCCACGGGACAGGGGAGGGCTACGAGCAGTACTTC	CASSHGTGEGYEQYF
-	TRBV18	TRBD1	TRBJ2-7	TGTGCCAGCTCACCATCCGGGACAGGGAACGAGCAGTACTTC	CASSPSGTGNEQYF
-	TRBV29-1	-	TRBJ2-1	TGCAGCGTTCGGGGCGGGATCTACAATGAGCAGTTCTTC	CSVRGGIYNEQFF
-	TRBV23-1	TRBD2	TRBJ2-7	TGCGCCAGCAGTCAATCCCCAGGGAGGGTCTACGAGCAGTACTTC	CASSQSPGRVYEQYF
-	TRBV30	TRBD1	TRBJ1-5	TGTGCCTGTGGGACAGGGAGAGGGAATCAGCCCCAGCATTTT	CACGTGRGNQPQHF
few	TRBV4-2	-	TRBJ1-1	TGTGCCAGCAGCCAGGGACAGAACACTGAAGCTTTCTTT	CASSQGQNTEAFF
-	TRBV24-1	TRBD2	TRBJ2-1	TGTGCCACCAGTGAAACACTAGCGGGTCTCTACAATGAGCAGTTCTTC	CATSETLAGLYNEQFF
-	TRBV4-1	TRBD2	TRBJ2-1	TGCGCCAGCAGCCAGGGATTTAGCGGGAGGGACTACAATGAGCAGTTCTTC	CASSQGFSGRDYNEQFF
-	TRBV12-3/TRBV12-4	-	TRBJ2-1	TGTGCCAGCAGTCCGGTTTTTGGCAATGAGCAGTTCTTC	CASSPVFGNEQFF
-	TRBV19	TRBD2	TRBJ2-7	TGTGCCAGTACCCAAGTGGCGGGAGGGCTCTACGAGCAGTACTTC	CASTQVAGGLYEQYF
-	TRBV3-1/TRBV3-2	-	TRBJ2-3	TGTGCCAGCAGCCCCTCCCCCCTAGGGGGTGCAGATACGCAGTATTTT	CASSPSPLGGADTQYF
-	TRBV2	-	TRBJ2-7	TGTGCCAGCAGTGAAGGGCGCGGGAACTACGAGCAGTACTTC	CASSEGRGNYEQYF
-	TRBV7-2	-	TRBJ1-1	TGTGCCAGCAGCTCACAGGGTTTAACGGCTTTCTTT	CASSSQGLTAFF
-	TRBV27	-	TRBJ1-2	TGTGCCAGCAGTTTTGTAGCTAACTATGGCTACACCTTC	CASSFVANYGYTF
-	TRBV7-2	-	TRBJ2-5	TGTGCCAGCAGCTTGGCCAAAGAGACCCAGTACTTC	CASSLAKETQYF
-	TRBV5-4	-	TRBJ2-7	TGTGCCAGCAGCTCACAAAGCGCCGAGCAGTACTTC	CASSSQSAEQYF
-	TRBV6-6	TRBD2	TRBJ2-7	TGTGCCAGCAGTTATACCGGGACTAGCCCCGACGAGCAGTACTTC	CASSYTGTSPDEQYF
-	TRBV25-1	-	TRBJ1-6	TGTGCCAGCAGTGAGGGGCGGGGCTCACCCCTCCACTTT	CASSEGRGSPLHF
-	TRBV2	-	TRBJ2-7	TGTGCCAGCAGTGGGAGCTCCTACGAGCAGTACTTC	CASSGSSYEQYF
-	TRBV7-9	TRBD1	TRBJ1-1	TGTGCCAGCAGCCAGACAGGGGGCTCTGAAGCTTTCTTT	CASSQTGGSEAFF
few	TRBV19	-	TRBJ1-4	TGTGCCAGTAGTATAAAGGCAGCGGCTAATGAAAAACTGTTTTTT	CASSIKAAANEKLFF
few	TRBV7-2	TRBD1	TRBJ1-5	TGTGCCAGCAGCGCGACAGGGGGCAGCCAGCCCCAGCATTTT	CASSATGGSQPQHF